This paragraph covers one TCR beta chain sequence. Its antigen is still unknown. Base qualities are not recorded, but no much larger clone differs from it by a single base. TCR beta CDR3 regions were amplified from genomic DNA by bias-controlled multiplex PCR with the immunoSEQ v3 hsTCRB kit. TCR libraries were sequenced on an Illumina NextSeq 500 to 1.5 million to 2 million read pairs for survey level or 5-6 million for deep level. Turning to the authors' computational methods: The immunoSEQ Analyzer software assigned V, D and J genes, filtered out non-productive sequences, and reported clonality. Repertoires were compared by productive Simpson clonality and by the Morisita overlap index of productive TRB rearrangements between infused TIL and blood. TCRdb provides this immuneACCESS table in a form limited to in-frame rearrangements. Some clones are lacking; in checked studies, under half of them reflect an unresolved V gene, and why the rest are absent is not known. V and J calls plus clone size are reproduced from that table; the DNA served to infer D and trimming. The sample data list thousands of clones, and 64% of these were observed just once. Of the sample, about 9.4% falls within the top ten clones.

Inclusive of the bounding cysteine and phenylalanine, the CDR3 is 11 residues long. Kept here is only the CDR3 DNA, which spans 33 bases and is read in frame from base 1. Between the V and J ends, shortened by 5 bases and 2 bases respectively, the junction contains 5 bases. From the germline V gene (reference sequence), CDR1 is DFQATT and CDR2 is SNEGSKA. The data were taken from a study of TIL therapy for anti-PD-1-resistant metastatic lung cancer (dated by TCRdb to 2020 to 2023). About the investigation overall: A median age of around 56 years (range about 38-80) and a median tumor PD-L1 proportion score of 6% were recorded among enrolled patients. The cohort was composed predominantly of lung adenocarcinoma, with a few EGFR-mutant and two ALK-rearranged tumors included, and half of patients were identified as current or former smokers. A median non-synonymous tumor mutation burden of around 1.5 mutations per megabase was determined across the cohort by whole-exome sequencing. Tumor and peripheral blood T cell receptor beta sequencing was used to track clonotypes across tumor, expanded TIL product and serial blood samples.

The time point label corresponds to: pre-treatment sample, taken before nivolumab and TIL therapy. Baseline tumor samples were excised metastases, mostly pleural nodules or supraclavicular lymph nodes, from the same resection used to grow TIL. Before any PD-1/PD-L1 blockade was given, tumors were harvested, nivolumab was then administered, and patients who progressed went on to receive lymphodepletion, an infusion of expanded TIL, and IL-2. Adults with stage 4 NSCLC were enrolled from October 2017 to early 2020 in a dual-center phase I trial. Samples came from a single-arm, open-label phase I trial of tumor-infiltrating lymphocyte therapy with nivolumab in advanced non-small cell lung cancer. Parts of each resected tumor were snap-frozen in liquid nitrogen and kept at -80 degrees C. Tumor regions of interest were selected on H&E sections by laser-capture macrodissection, were pulverized into roughly 16 mg aliquots, and were extracted with Qiagen Allprep kits.

Results the study describes overall, beyond this receptor: The study protocol defined all tumor marker inferences as exploratory. High clonal turnover was observed in TIL culture, with many enriched product clones not detected in the baseline tumor, which suggested clonal contraction rather than faithful expansion. Compared with baseline intratumoral T cells, expanded TIL cultures were more clonal and less diverse (median clonality around 5.9% vs 31%, p < 0.0001). Because the cohort was highly selected, with more treatment-naive, never-smoker and oncogene-addicted patients than is typical, generalizability is limited.

In this chain, TRBV20-1 is recombined with TRBJ2-3, with the D gene not confidently named. The clonotype comes from a man between 65 and 85 years old with non-small cell lung cancer. Source: tumor tissue, taken at baseline. The DNA sequence is given as TGCAGTGCTGGGGTCACAGATACGCAGTATTTT. Translated, it reads CSAGVTDTQYF.